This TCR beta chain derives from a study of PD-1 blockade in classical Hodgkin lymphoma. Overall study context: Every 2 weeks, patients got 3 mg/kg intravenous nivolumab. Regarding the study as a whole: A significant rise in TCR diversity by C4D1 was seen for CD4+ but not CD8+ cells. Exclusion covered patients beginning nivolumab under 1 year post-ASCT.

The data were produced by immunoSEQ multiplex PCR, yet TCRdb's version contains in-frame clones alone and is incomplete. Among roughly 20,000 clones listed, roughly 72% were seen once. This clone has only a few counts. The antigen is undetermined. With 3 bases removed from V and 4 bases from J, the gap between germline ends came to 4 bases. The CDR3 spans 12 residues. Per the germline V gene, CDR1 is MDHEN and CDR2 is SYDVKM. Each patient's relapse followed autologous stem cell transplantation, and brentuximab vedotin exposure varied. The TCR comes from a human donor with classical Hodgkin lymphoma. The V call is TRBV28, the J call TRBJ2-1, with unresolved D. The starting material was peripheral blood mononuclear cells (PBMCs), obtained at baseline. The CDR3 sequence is CASSFEYNEQFF. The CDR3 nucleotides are TGTGCCAGCAGTTTTGAGTACAATGAGCAGTTCTTC.